This is a list of T cell receptor beta chains from one sample in a study of blood T cell repertoires in COVID-19. Assay used: immunoSEQ multiplex PCR; TCRdb lists only in-frame clones, some missing. Here the sample spans a few hundred thousand clones, 75% to 85% being singletons. Sequencing was performed on PBMCs or T cells enriched from blood (not recorded which). The origin of the receptors is a man between 35 and 55 years old who had recovered from COVID-19. Each CDR3 is given with its conserved first and last residue. Each record gives: D gene, clone size, V gene, J gene, CDR3 protein, CDR3 DNA. A D gene is named only where the DNA matches it firmly. Only part of the rows carry a size: once, few, many, or a class if the clone is expanded.

>TRBD1|NA|TRBV25-1|TRBJ2-4
CASSELGGQGHRNIQYF
TGTGCCAGCAGTGAATTAGGGGGACAGGGGCATAGGAACATTCAGTACTTC
>NA|NA|TRBV4-1|TRBJ2-4
CASSQDPGGRADKNIQYF
TGCGCCAGCAGCCAAGATCCGGGGGGCAGGGCTGACAAAAACATTCAGTACTTC
>NA|NA|TRBV2|TRBJ1-6
CASTQGGNSPLHF
TGTGCCAGCACCCAAGGGGGAAATTCACCCCTCCACTTT
>TRBD2|NA|TRBV6-2/TRBV6-3|TRBJ2-1
CASSTGTSGPNEQFF
TGTGCCAGCAGTACCGGGACTAGTGGTCCCAATGAGCAGTTCTTC
>NA|few|TRBV7-9|TRBJ2-1
CASSSPGVILNNEQFF
TGTGCCAGCAGCTCCCCGGGAGTCATCCTTAACAATGAGCAGTTCTTC
>NA|NA|TRBV7-6|TRBJ2-1
CASNGGPSYNEQFF
TGTGCCAGCAACGGCGGGCCCTCCTACAATGAGCAGTTCTTC
>NA|once|TRBV7-9|TRBJ2-7
CASSESAGGLWEQYF
TGTGCCAGCTCAGAATCGGCGGGTGGTCTCTGGGAGCAGTACTTC
>NA|NA|TRBV5-4|TRBJ2-1
CASSLVREQFF
TGTGCCAGCAGCTTGGTGAGGGAGCAGTTCTTC
>TRBD2|NA|TRBV10-1|TRBJ2-3
CASSRTSGATDTQYF
TGCGCCAGCAGTCGGACTAGCGGGGCCACAGATACGCAGTATTTT
>TRBD1|NA|TRBV29-1|TRBJ2-1
CSVVVGGTGAHNEQFF
TGCAGCGTTGTTGTTGGGGGGACAGGGGCCCACAATGAGCAGTTCTTC
>NA|NA|TRBV7-2|TRBJ1-2
CASSPQENYGYTF
TGTGCCAGCAGTCCCCAGGAAAACTATGGCTACACCTTC
>NA|NA|TRBV5-6|TRBJ1-2
CASSLELNGYTF
TGTGCCAGCAGCTTGGAGCTGAATGGCTACACCTTC
>TRBD2|NA|TRBV19|TRBJ2-1
CASTGGLAASSSYNEQFF
TGTGCCAGTACAGGGGGACTAGCGGCCTCAAGCTCCTACAATGAGCAGTTCTTC
>TRBD1|NA|TRBV3-1/TRBV3-2|TRBJ2-5
CASSQAVKSDRGEETQYF
TGTGCCAGCAGCCAAGCGGTAAAGTCGGACAGGGGGGAAGAGACCCAGTACTTC
>NA|NA|TRBV5-1|TRBJ2-3
CASSLGGGITDTQYF
TGCGCCAGCAGCTTGGGAGGGGGAATTACAGATACGCAGTATTTT
>NA|NA|TRBV19|TRBJ2-7
CASSLLRGGPPYEQYF
TGTGCCAGTAGTCTCCTGAGAGGGGGACCGCCTTACGAGCAGTACTTC
>NA|NA|TRBV5-6|TRBJ2-2
CASSLGLVNGGELFF
TGTGCCAGCAGCTTGGGACTAGTGAACGGCGGGGAGCTGTTTTTT
>TRBD1|NA|TRBV29-1|TRBJ1-6
CSVRDRGPNSPLHF
TGCAGCGTGCGGGACAGGGGGCCAAATTCACCCCTCCACTTT
>TRBD2|NA|TRBV18|TRBJ2-3
CASSALNSGTSGSAADTQYF
TGTGCCAGCTCAGCCTTAAATTCCGGGACTAGCGGGAGTGCAGCAGATACGCAGTATTTT
>NA|NA|TRBV12-5|TRBJ1-2
CASGLVAQSSYGYTF
TGTGCTAGTGGTTTGGTAGCACAGAGCAGCTATGGCTACACCTTC
>TRBD2|NA|TRBV4-2|TRBJ2-7
CASSQDRRAGDTQGEQYF
TGTGCCAGCAGCCAAGATCGTCGAGCGGGGGACACTCAGGGCGAGCAGTACTTC
>NA|NA|TRBV6-5|TRBJ2-1
CASSYSGGTSYNEQFF
TGTGCCAGCAGTTACTCTGGCGGGACCTCCTACAATGAGCAGTTCTTC
>NA|NA|TRBV19|TRBJ2-1
CASSIRAANEQFF
TGTGCCAGTAGTATACGAGCTGCGAATGAGCAGTTCTTC
>TRBD1|NA|TRBV5-1|TRBJ1-2
CASSLGDRGRNYGYTF
TGCGCCAGCAGCCTAGGGGACAGGGGGCGAAACTATGGCTACACCTTC
>NA|NA|TRBV2|TRBJ1-1
CASSLYTEAFF
TGTGCCAGCAGCCTATATACTGAAGCTTTCTTT
>TRBD1|NA|TRBV13|TRBJ2-1
CASSLPRGGSENEQFF
TGTGCCAGCAGCCTCCCCCGAGGGGGCTCTGAGAATGAGCAGTTCTTC
>NA|NA|TRBV5-1|TRBJ2-7
CASSLEAGAYEQYF
TGCGCCAGCAGCTTGGAGGCAGGGGCCTACGAGCAGTACTTC
>TRBD2|NA|TRBV7-9|TRBJ2-2
CASSLSLAGITGELFF
TGTGCCAGCAGCTTATCGCTAGCGGGGATCACCGGGGAGCTGTTTTTT
>NA|NA|TRBV19|TRBJ2-1
CASSIAENEQFF
TGTGCCAGTAGTATAGCGGAGAATGAGCAGTTCTTC
>TRBD1|NA|TRBV5-6|TRBJ2-7
CASKQGVSYEQYF
TGTGCCAGCAAACAGGGGGTTTCCTACGAGCAGTACTTC
>NA|few|TRBV27|TRBJ1-5
CASNPQGWNQPQHF
TGTGCCAGCAATCCCCAGGGGTGGAATCAGCCCCAGCATTTT
>NA|once|TRBV2|TRBJ1-4
CASSEEQSFNEKLFF
TGTGCCAGCAGTGAAGAACAGAGTTTTAATGAAAAACTGTTTTTT
>TRBD1|NA|TRBV28|TRBJ1-5
CASNIPGTGFGSQPQHF
TGTGCCAGCAACATTCCCGGGACAGGGTTTGGAAGTCAGCCCCAGCATTTT
>TRBD1|NA|TRBV9|TRBJ2-5
CASSFTTGGEETQYF
TGTGCCAGCAGCTTCACGACAGGGGGGGAGGAGACCCAGTACTTC
>NA|NA|TRBV18|TRBJ1-2
CASSPEDRPNYGYTF
TGTGCCAGCTCACCGGAGGACAGACCTAACTATGGCTACACCTTC
>NA|NA|TRBV6-1|TRBJ2-7
CASSEGSTGGDEQYF
TGTGCCAGCAGCGAAGGCAGTACAGGGGGGGACGAGCAGTACTTC